These 5 T cell receptor beta chains were sequenced from one sample in a study of cytomegalovirus exposure and HLA in healthy donors. The PCR was carried out with 60 Vbeta primers and 13 Jbeta primers. TCRdb's table, derived via immunoSEQ multiplex PCR, lists solely in-frame clones and lacks some. The repertoire holds about 130,000 clones, roughly two thirds seen once, with 1.5% to 2% in the top ten. The specimen sequenced was PBMCs. Receptor source: a man aged 30 to 45 in good health and CMV-seropositive.

This clone was found a few times. CDR3 in DNA: TGTGCCAGCAGCTTGGCTTCGGAGGGGTCCGGGGAGCTGTTTTTT. Protein: CASSLASEGSGELFF. The chain uses TRBV5-4 and TRBJ2-2; D is possibly TRBD2 (6 bases). The germline V gene has CDR1 SGHNT and CDR2 YYREEE (reference sequence). CDR3 size: 15 residues. Trimming took 0 bases from V and 6 from J, leaving 12 bases between them.

The chain combines TRBV7-8 with TRBJ1-1; TRBD1 aligns across 8 bases. The length of the CDR3 is 16 residues. With 6 bases clipped from V and 1 base from J, the junction kept 10 bases outside the gene matches. Germline CDR1 is SGHVS and CDR2 is FQNEAQ. For the CDR3, the DNA is TGTGCCAGCAGGCCCCGCTCCAGGGGGCGGAACACTGAAGCTTTCTTT. Protein product: CASRPRSRGRNTEAFF.

The V and J genes are TRBV2 and TRBJ2-6; 9 nucleotides agree with TRBD1. The CDR3 consists of 17 residues. The V gene end was trimmed by 6 bases and the J gene end by 0 bases; junction bases not matched to a gene: 6. Germline values: CDR1 SNHLY, CDR2 FYNNEI. For the CDR3, the DNA is TGTGCCAGCAGGCCGGGACAGGGAATCTCTGGGGCCAACGTCCTGACTTTC. Translating gives CASRPGQGISGANVLTF.

This chain uses TRBV7-9 with TRBJ2-7; D is perhaps TRBD2 (6 bases). The V and J ends lost 3 bases and 4 bases respectively, with 13 bases between them. Germline values: CDR1 SEHNR, CDR2 FQNEAQ (reference sequence). This CDR3 region has 14 residues. The CDR3 DNA sequence: TGTGCCAGCAGCTTTGTCGGGGCGGGGTACGAGCAGTACTTC. This encodes CASSFVGAGYEQYF.

The V and J genes are TRBV6-4 and TRBJ2-3, with 7 bases that match TRBD2. J lost 2 bases, V lost 10 bases, and 15 bases had no gene match. Germline V gene lookup returns CDR1 MRHNA and CDR2 SNTAGT. This CDR3 comprises 16 residues. In DNA form, the CDR3 reads TGTGCCAACCCTCCTAAGCGGGACCTGATCACAGATACGCAGTATTTT. Its protein product is CANPPKRDLITDTQYF.